This T cell receptor (beta chain) was obtained from a study of cytomegalovirus exposure and HLA in healthy donors. Points from the study as a whole: In a later analysis, across HLA loci, associated TCR counts were highest for DRB1, lowest for HLA-C. The HLA-A and HLA-B alleles of most subjects were reportedly predicted accurately from TCR beta sequences. The analysis excluded some indistinguishable V segments, including TRBV6-2 and TRBV6-3. In vitro data verified a few CMV-associated chains as specific for CMV antigens.

As concerns this clone: The target antigen is unknown.

The germline V gene has CDR1 SNHLY and CDR2 FYNNEI. The V and J ends lost 5 bases and 4 bases respectively, with 16 bases between them. The CDR3 consists of 15 residues. PCR employed 60 Vbeta and 13 Jbeta primers. Measured with immunoSEQ multiplex PCR; TCRdb has only the in-frame clones, and not every one. Of some 62,000 clones in the sample, around 87% were seen once. The clonotype comes from a man in his late teens or twenties in good health and CMV-seronegative. Specimen: PBMCs. The chain is built from TRBV2 and TRBJ2-3; D gene uncertain. DNA for the CDR3: TGTGCCAGCAGTCGAGAATCCCTTCGCGCAGATACGCAGTATTTT. Translation: CASSRESLRADTQYF.